These 25 T cell receptor beta chains share one sample of origin, sequenced in a study of Ad26.COV2.S vaccination and SARS-CoV-2 variants (TCRdb year 2021). Library preparation used the immunoSEQ multiplex PCR assay. As stored in TCRdb, this immuneACCESS dataset retains in-frame rearrangements with V and J assigned. A fraction of the clones does not appear; measured against another copy, unresolved V genes explain less than half of the discrepancy, and the remainder lacks a known reason. For this sample there are about 400,000 clones; roughly four fifths appear just once. The top ten clones comprise nearly 7.5% of the sample. The intended sense of this specimen's treatment or condition label: 15 to 20 received Ad26.COV2.S at low or high dose, single or two shots; roughly five received placebo; per-sample allocation not given. For vaccine and placebo recipients, repertoires were sequenced using samples collected on day 63 after the first injection.

This specimen consisted of peripheral blood, obtained in a trial of Ad26.COV2.S vaccine versus placebo. All receptors derive from a person aged 18 to 59 who received the Ad26.COV2.S COVID-19 vaccine or a placebo.

The chain has TRBV9 and TRBJ2-2; D may match TRBD1 or TRBD2 (5 bases each). The CDR3 is 17 residues long. V was pared by 0 bases and J by 4 bases, with 16 bases between. CDR1 SGDLS and CDR2 YYNGEE come from the germline V gene. The CDR3 DNA reads as TGTGCCAGCAGCGTAGCCAGGGCGGGTCTTAGCACCGGGGAGCTGTTTTTT. Translating it yields CASSVARAGLSTGELFF.

The chain has TRBV3-1 (or the pseudogene TRBV3-2) and TRBJ1-1; 7 nucleotides line up with TRBD1. This CDR3 has 13 residues. Trimming removed 4 bases from V and 3 bases from J; junction bases left unmatched: 2. In germline, CDR1 is LGHDT, CDR2 YNNKEL (reference sequence). CDR3 nucleotide sequence: TGTGCCAGCAGCCTCACAGGGGACACTGAAGCTTTCTTT. Its translation is CASSLTGDTEAFF.

V is TRBV30 and J is TRBJ1-2; D call uncertain. The CDR3 sequence is 11 residues long. V was trimmed by 5 bases and J by 1 base, leaving 5 bases between them. Germline values: CDR1 GTSNPN, CDR2 SVGIG (reference sequence). The CDR3 sequence: CAWSHNYGYTF. The CDR3 nucleotides read TGTGCCTGGTCGCATAACTATGGCTACACCTTC. Filled out from reference TRBV30 and TRBJ1-2, the complete variable domain reads SQTIHQWPATLVQPVGSPLSLECTVEGTSNPNLYWYRQAAGRGLQLLFYSVGIGQISSEVPQNLSASRPQDRQFILSSKKLLLSDSGFYLCAWSHNYGYTFGSGTRLTVV.

The V call is TRBV6-5, the J call TRBJ2-7; D unresolved. Germline loops: CDR1 MNHEY, CDR2 SVGAGI. The length of the CDR3 is 14 residues. V lost 6 bases and J 0 bases, leaving 12 bases between the germline ends. The CDR3: CASSYDISSYEQYF. The CDR3 DNA follows: TGTGCCAGCAGCTACGACATTAGCTCCTACGAGCAGTACTTC.

The V and J genes are TRBV5-4 and TRBJ2-1, with D possibly being TRBD2 (5 bases). CDR1 is SGHNT, CDR2 YYREEE, per germline (reference sequence). The V end lost 3 bases, the J end lost 6 bases, and 13 bases lay between the germline ends. The CDR3 sequence is 14 residues long. This chain's CDR3 is CASSYSSPFNEQFF. Here the CDR3 DNA reads TGTGCCAGCAGCTATTCTAGCCCCTTCAATGAGCAGTTCTTC.

The chain links TRBV27 to TRBJ1-2; maybe TRBD1 (5 bases). From germline, CDR1 is MNHEY and CDR2 SMNVEV (reference sequence). CDR3 length equals 14 residues. V dropped 4 bases and J dropped 2 bases, with 11 bases sitting between them. This CDR3 reads CASSWAGGNYGYTF. Written as DNA, the CDR3 is TGTGCCAGCAGTTGGGCGGGGGGAAACTATGGCTACACCTTC.

The rearrangement links TRBV2 to TRBJ2-5, with a possible D match to TRBD1 (6 bases). The V gene's germline CDR1 is SNHLY and CDR2 FYNNEI. There are 15 residues in the CDR3. V was trimmed by 2 bases and J by 1 base, leaving 11 bases between them. The chain's CDR3 is CASSETGQPQETQYF. CDR3 DNA sequence: TGTGCCAGCAGTGAAACAGGACAGCCCCAAGAGACCCAGTACTTC.

The chain joins TRBV29-1 to TRBJ2-7; D is unclear. Germline lookup yields CDR1 SQVTM and CDR2 ANQGSEA. The CDR3 runs to 12 residues. Deletions cut 7 bases from V and 8 bases from J, with 18 bases between. CDR3 nucleotide sequence: TGCAGCGCGGACGTCCCAGTGGGGAAGCAGTACTTC. As protein: CSADVPVGKQYF.

The rearrangement joins TRBV4-1 to TRBJ2-5, with 10 positions matching TRBD2. Losses at the gene ends were 0 bases for V and 2 bases for J; bases not matched to a gene: 9. This CDR3 has 18 residues. The germline V gene has CDR1 MGHRA and CDR2 YSYEKL. CDR3 loop: CASSQDSVTSGRQETQYF. The CDR3 DNA reads as TGCGCCAGCAGCCAAGATTCCGTGACTAGCGGGCGTCAAGAGACCCAGTACTTC.

The chain employs TRBV12-5 and TRBJ2-1; weak D call: TRBD1 (5 bases). The CDR3 is 13 residues long. Between the trimmed V and J ends, which lost 7 bases and 10 bases, there was a span of 17 bases. CDR1 LGHNT and CDR2 FRNRAP come from the germline V gene. In DNA, the CDR3 is TGTGCTAGTGCCAAAATCATCAGGGAAGAGCAGTTCTTC. It yields the protein CASAKIIREEQFF.

This chain joins TRBV10-1 and TRBJ1-1; 7 bases are shared with TRBD1. CDR1 is WNHNN and CDR2 is SYGVQD in the germline V gene (reference sequence). Losses at the gene ends were 5 bases for V and 7 bases for J; bases not matched to a gene: 7. The length of the CDR3 is 13 residues. DNA for the CDR3: TGCGCCAGCAGTCACGGGACAGTGCATGAAGCTTTCTTT. Its translation: CASSHGTVHEAFF.

About this clone: Other DNA sequences in this specimen translate into the identical CDR3. The genes are TRBV6-5 and TRBJ1-1; D ambiguous. This CDR3 contains 13 residues. V gave up 2 bases and J gave up 1 base, with 5 bases separating them. Germline loops: CDR1 MNHEY, CDR2 SVGAGI. CDR3 residues: CASSYTRNTEAFF. DNA for the CDR3: TGTGCCAGCAGTTACACACGGAACACTGAAGCTTTCTTT.

About this clone itself: Other nucleotide sequences from this sample produce the same CDR3. The V call is TRBV19, the J call TRBJ2-3; 9 bases map to TRBD1. J lost 2 bases, V lost 6 bases, and 9 bases had no gene match. Germline V gene data show CDR1 as LNHDA and CDR2 as SQIVND (reference sequence). CDR3 size: 16 residues. CDR3 sequence reads: CASSLTGTGTTDTQYF. In DNA form, the CDR3 reads TGTGCCAGTAGCCTAACCGGGACAGGGACCACAGATACGCAGTATTTT.

The chain links TRBV10-1 to TRBJ1-1; D not resolved. With 4 bases removed from V and 0 bases from J, the gap between germline ends came to 12 bases. CDR3 size: 15 residues. CDR1 WNHNN and CDR2 SYGVQD come from the germline V gene (reference sequence). Written as DNA, the CDR3 is TGCGCCAGCAGTGCTAAATCAGGAATGAACACTGAAGCTTTCTTT. This gives the protein CASSAKSGMNTEAFF.

This chain joins TRBV29-1 and TRBJ2-7; D may correspond to TRBD1 or TRBD2 (5 bases each). The CDR3 runs to 15 residues. Germline CDR1 reads SQVTM; CDR2 reads ANQGSEA. The V end was cut by 3 bases, the J end by 2 bases, with 17 bases between. In DNA form, the CDR3 reads TGCAGCGTTGATGAACGGGACGGCGGACCCTACGAGCAGTACTTC. Its protein product is CSVDERDGGPYEQYF.

This clone has a single count. This chain uses TRBV7-2 with TRBJ2-3, with D perhaps given as TRBD1 or TRBD2 (5 bases each). Germline CDR1 reads SGHTA; CDR2 reads FQGNSA. The CDR3 spans 15 residues. V gave up 6 bases and J gave up 4 bases, with 17 bases separating them. The DNA of the CDR3 is TGTGCCAGCAGACCTCCGTCCGGGGCCCCAGATACGCAGTATTTT. It encodes CASRPPSGAPDTQYF.

The gene calls are TRBV14 and TRBJ2-3; no clear D gene. From germline, CDR1 is SGHDN and CDR2 FVKESK. The V end lost 1 base, the J end lost 6 bases, and 14 bases lay between the germline ends. There are 15 residues in the CDR3. Here the CDR3 reads CASSQGISLKDTQYF. The DNA for the CDR3 is TGTGCCAGCAGCCAAGGTATTTCTCTTAAGGATACGCAGTATTTT.

The chain has TRBV19 and TRBJ2-1; TRBD2 agrees at 11 bases. This CDR3 contains 15 residues. V lost 4 bases and J lost 7; bases outside the gene matches: 6. Per germline, CDR1 LNHDA and CDR2 SQIVND (reference sequence). This CDR3 is CASSTGLAGLNEQFF. DNA for the CDR3: TGTGCCAGTAGTACCGGACTAGCGGGCTTAAATGAGCAGTTCTTC.

This sequence joins TRBV5-1 and TRBJ2-3, with 15 positions matching TRBD2. After removal of 4 bases from V and 5 bases from J, the junction contained 5 bases not matched to a gene. Germline CDR1 and CDR2: SGHRS and YFSETQ. CDR3 length: 16 amino acids. For the CDR3, the DNA is TGCGCCAGCAGCCGGGGGACTAGCGGGAGGTTAGATACGCAGTATTTT. Amino acids: CASSRGTSGRLDTQYF.

This chain connects TRBV7-9 to TRBJ1-2, with 8 bases matching TRBD1. V trimming: 3 bases; J trimming: 8 bases; junction bases outside the gene matches: 11. CDR3 length equals 15 residues. CDR1 is SEHNR and CDR2 is FQNEAQ in the germline V gene (reference sequence). For the CDR3, the DNA is TGTGCCAGCAGCTTGGGGGGACAGGTCCCAACGGGCTACACCTTC. Translating gives CASSLGGQVPTGYTF.

V gene TRBV4-2 combines with J gene TRBJ1-2; D unclear. V lost 0 bases and J lost 8, with 13 bases in between. Germline CDR1 reads LGHNA; CDR2 reads YNFKEQ. The CDR3 runs 14 residues. Here the CDR3 DNA reads TGTGCCAGCAGCCAAGATAGGGAGGGATTCGGCTACACCTTC. It specifies CASSQDREGFGYTF.

This rearrangement joins TRBV10-3 to TRBJ1-4; unclear D gene. The CDR3 runs 14 residues. Germline V gene data show CDR1 as ENHRY and CDR2 as SYGVKD. Trimming stripped 3 bases from V and 0 bases from J, with 5 bases between. The CDR3 spells CAISESSTNEKLFF. CDR3 nucleotide sequence: TGTGCCATCAGTGAAAGTTCAACTAATGAAAAACTGTTTTTT.

This sequence joins TRBV20-1 and TRBJ1-2; D uncertain. This CDR3 is built from 11 residues. V lost 8 bases, J lost 2 bases, and 9 bases lay in between. Per the germline V gene, CDR1 is DFQATT and CDR2 is SNEGSKA (reference sequence). CDR3 DNA sequence: TGCAGTTCCGGTGAGAACTATGGCTACACCTTC. Amino acids: CSSGENYGYTF.

V and J are TRBV18 and TRBJ2-7, with 7 bases that match TRBD1. The trim removed 2 bases at V and 0 bases at J, leaving 4 bases unmatched. Per germline, CDR1 KGHSH and CDR2 LQKENI. This CDR3 is 15 amino acids long. The CDR3 nucleotides read TGTGCCAGCTCACCAGAGGGGGCTAACTCCTACGAGCAGTACTTC. This translates into CASSPEGANSYEQYF.

The chain is built from TRBV11-2 and TRBJ2-5; D unclear. Germline lookup yields CDR1 SGHAT and CDR2 FQNNGV. This CDR3 is 12 amino acids long. The V end was cut by 5 bases, the J end by 2 bases, with 6 bases between. As DNA, the CDR3 is TGTGCCAGCAGCGGGGTACAAGAGACCCAGTACTTC. This encodes CASSGVQETQYF.